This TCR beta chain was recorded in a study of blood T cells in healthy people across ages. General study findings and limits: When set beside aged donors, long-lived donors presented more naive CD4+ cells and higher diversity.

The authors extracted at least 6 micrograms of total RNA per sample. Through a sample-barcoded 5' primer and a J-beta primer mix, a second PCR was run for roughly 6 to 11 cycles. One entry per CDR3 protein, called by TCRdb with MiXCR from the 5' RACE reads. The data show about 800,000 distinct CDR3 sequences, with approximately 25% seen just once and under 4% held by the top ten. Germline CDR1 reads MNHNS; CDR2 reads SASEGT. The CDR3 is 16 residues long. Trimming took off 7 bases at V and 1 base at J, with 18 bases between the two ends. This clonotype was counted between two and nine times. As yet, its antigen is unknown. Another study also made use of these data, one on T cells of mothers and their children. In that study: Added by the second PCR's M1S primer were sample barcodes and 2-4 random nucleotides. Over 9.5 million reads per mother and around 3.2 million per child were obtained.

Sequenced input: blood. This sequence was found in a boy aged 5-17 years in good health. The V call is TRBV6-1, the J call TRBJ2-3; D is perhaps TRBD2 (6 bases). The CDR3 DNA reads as TGTGCCAGCACCCCGAACCCGGGGGTAGGCACAGATACGCAGTATTTT. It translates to CASTPNPGVGTDTQYF.